This is a list of T cell receptor beta chains from one sample in a study of read filtering for tumor transcriptome and immune sequencing. One entry per CDR3 protein results from TCRdb running MiXCR on the reads. This table has more than 100,000 distinct CDR3 sequences, roughly 13% appearing once. Sequencing was performed on a population of CD138-negative cells sorted from bone marrow. The source is a donor aged 40 or over with multiple myeloma. CDR3s include the opening cysteine and the closing phenylalanine or tryptophan. Each record gives: clone size, V gene, J gene, D gene, CDR3 DNA, CDR3 protein. A D gene is named only where the DNA matches it firmly. The size field is filled for only some rows; it gives once, few, many or a size class.

>.|TRBV7-3|TRBJ2-2|.
TGTGCCAGCAGCATGGCCACCACCGGGGAGCTGTTTTTT
CASSMATTGELFF
>many|TRBV20-1|TRBJ2-1|TRBD2
TGCAGTGCTAGAGGACTAGCTTTGGACAATGAGCAGTTCTTC
CSARGLALDNEQFF
>many|TRBV29-1|TRBJ2-5|.
TGCAGCGTGGCGTATCCCGAAAACCAAGAGACCCAGTACTTC
CSVAYPENQETQYF
>many|TRBV7-9|TRBJ1-5|.
TGTGCCAGCAGCGAAGACATCCGGGGGGACAATCAGCCCCAGCATTTT
CASSEDIRGDNQPQHF
>many|TRBV2|TRBJ2-1|.
TGTGCCAGCAGGAGACAGGGAGGGGACTACAATGAGCAGTTCTTC
CASRRQGGDYNEQFF
>many|TRBV5-1|TRBJ1-4|TRBD1
TGCGCCAGCAGCCCGGGACAGGCTAATGAAAAACTGTTTTTT
CASSPGQANEKLFF
>many|TRBV20-1|TRBJ2-1|.
TGCAGTGCCATAGATAGGGGCGGGCCCTCCTACAATGAGCAGTTCTTC
CSAIDRGGPSYNEQFF
>.|TRBV30|TRBJ1-1|.
TGTGCGGGGGGACGGTTGAACACTGAAGCTTTCTTT
CAGGRLNTEAFF
>few|TRBV27|TRBJ2-1|.
TGTGCCAGCAGAATAGACCCGGGGGACAATGAGCAGTTCTTC
CASRIDPGDNEQFF
>.|TRBV19|TRBJ2-2|TRBD2
TGTGCCAGTAGTCCCCCCAGCGGGAGTTACACCGGGGAGCTGTTTTTT
CASSPPSGSYTGELFF
>many|TRBV6-2/TRBV6-3|TRBJ2-1|TRBD2
TGTGCCAGCAGTTACGAGAGGGCGGGAGGAGGTGAGCAGTTCTTC
CASSYERAGGGEQFF
>many|TRBV9|TRBJ2-7|TRBD2
TGTGCCAGCAGCGTCGATACTAGCGGAAGCTCCTACGAGCAGTACTTC
CASSVDTSGSSYEQYF
>.|TRBV7-2|TRBJ1-3|.
TGTGCCAGCAGCTTTTATACCGCAGGGTTTGGAAACACCATATATTTT
CASSFYTAGFGNTIYF
>many|TRBV6-5|TRBJ2-1|.
TGTGCCAGCCGTCGGTTTCCCAGGGATGAGCAGTTCTTC
CASRRFPRDEQFF
>many|TRBV20-1|TRBJ2-5|.
TGCAGTGCATATTCAGGAATTACGCAAGAGACCCAGTACTTC
CSAYSGITQETQYF
>many|TRBV29-1|TRBJ2-7|TRBD1
TGCAGCGTCCGAACTCGGACAGGGGGCAGCTACGAGCAGTACTTC
CSVRTRTGGSYEQYF
>.|TRBV6-6|TRBJ2-3|.
TGTGCCAGCAGTTACCCCTCCACAGATACGCAGTATTTT
CASSYPSTDTQYF
>few|TRBV27|TRBJ1-1|.
TGTGCCAGCAGTTCTCCTTTGATGACTGAAGCTTTCTTT
CASSSPLMTEAFF
>.|TRBV5-1|TRBJ2-3|.
TGCGCCAGCAGCTTGATTAGGACAGATACGCAGTATTTT
CASSLIRTDTQYF
>many|TRBV20-1|TRBJ1-2|TRBD1
TGCAGTGCTCGGGGGGACAGGGCCCAGGGCTATGGCTACACCTTC
CSARGDRAQGYGYTF
>few|TRBV10-3|TRBJ2-1|TRBD2
TGTGCCATCAGTGGGGGGCCCGGGGGGGCAAGATACAATGAGCAGTTCTTC
CAISGGPGGARYNEQFF
>many|TRBV5-1|TRBJ1-1|TRBD1
TGCGCCAGCAGTCTGGGCAGGGGGCACACTGAAGCTTTCTTT
CASSLGRGHTEAFF
>many|TRBV7-2|TRBJ2-7|.
TGTGCCAGCAGCTTAGTAAGCCTATCCTACGAGCAGTACTTC
CASSLVSLSYEQYF
>many|TRBV11-2|TRBJ2-1|.
TGTGCCAGCAATTTATACAATGAGCAGTTCTTC
CASNLYNEQFF
>many|TRBV7-2|TRBJ2-4|.
TGTGCCAGCAGCGCGCGGGCCACCAAAAACATTCAGTACTTC
CASSARATKNIQYF